Listed below are T cell receptor beta chains from one sample, sequenced in a study of CD8+ T cells in alopecia areata. Assay: immunoSEQ multiplex PCR; the TCRdb copy retains only in-frame clones and omits some. The table records some 150,000 clones, around 64% of them present only once. The sample was CD8+ T cells sorted from blood, taken at week 0. Receptor source: a human donor with alopecia areata. CDR3s include the opening cysteine and the closing phenylalanine or tryptophan. A D gene is named only where the DNA matches it firmly. Size tells how often a clone was seen (once, few, many) or the class of an expanded clone, and some rows leave it out.

cdr3_nt: TGCGCCAGCAGCCAAGATCGGGGGACTAGCGGGGGGCCCCACAATGAGCAGTTCTTC
cdr3_aa: CASSQDRGTSGGPHNEQFF
clone_size: -
v_call: TRBV4-1
j_call: TRBJ2-1
cdr3_length: 19
d_call: TRBD2

cdr3_nt: TGCAGCGGACGACTGGGGGGGGAGCAGTACTTC
cdr3_aa: CSGRLGGEQYF
clone_size: -
v_call: TRBV29-1
j_call: TRBJ2-7
cdr3_length: 11
d_call: TRBD2

cdr3_nt: TGCGCCAGCATTGAAGCTGGGGGCGGCACCGGGGAGCTGTTTTTT
cdr3_aa: CASIEAGGGTGELFF
clone_size: once
v_call: TRBV5-1
j_call: TRBJ2-2
cdr3_length: 15
d_call: -

cdr3_nt: TGTGCCAGCAGCTTAGGAGGGTTTCCCACAGATACGCAGTATTTT
cdr3_aa: CASSLGGFPTDTQYF
clone_size: -
v_call: TRBV13
j_call: TRBJ2-3
cdr3_length: 15
d_call: -

cdr3_nt: TGCGCCAGCAGCTTGGTCAGGGGGGACACTGAAGCTTTCTTT
cdr3_aa: CASSLVRGDTEAFF
clone_size: -
v_call: TRBV5-1
j_call: TRBJ1-1
cdr3_length: 14
d_call: TRBD1

cdr3_nt: TGTGCCAGCAGTGCCCATGGACGGCGGTTGACCGGCACAGATACGCAGTATTTT
cdr3_aa: CASSAHGRRLTGTDTQYF
clone_size: -
v_call: TRBV9
j_call: TRBJ2-3
cdr3_length: 18
d_call: -

cdr3_nt: TGTGCCACCAGCAGAGAACGTCGCGGGGGGGATTCAGATACGCAGTATTTT
cdr3_aa: CATSRERRGGDSDTQYF
clone_size: -
v_call: TRBV15
j_call: TRBJ2-3
cdr3_length: 17
d_call: TRBD2

cdr3_nt: TGTGCCAGCAGTTATTCCAGGGGCCAAGAGACCCAGTACTTC
cdr3_aa: CASSYSRGQETQYF
clone_size: -
v_call: TRBV6-5
j_call: TRBJ2-5
cdr3_length: 14
d_call: -

cdr3_nt: TGTGCCAGCAGCCCACAGCAAAACTATGGCTACACCTTC
cdr3_aa: CASSPQQNYGYTF
clone_size: -
v_call: TRBV9
j_call: TRBJ1-2
cdr3_length: 13
d_call: -

cdr3_nt: TGTGCCAGCAGCCAACTCCGGGGCGCTGAGACCCAGTACTTC
cdr3_aa: CASSQLRGAETQYF
clone_size: once
v_call: TRBV14
j_call: TRBJ2-5
cdr3_length: 14
d_call: -

cdr3_nt: TGCAGCGTGGCCCGCCGGGACAGGGGAAACACCATATATTTT
cdr3_aa: CSVARRDRGNTIYF
clone_size: -
v_call: TRBV29-1
j_call: TRBJ1-3
cdr3_length: 14
d_call: TRBD1

cdr3_nt: TGCGCCAGCAGACTCCAAGGCGGTGGCACTGAAGCTTTCTTT
cdr3_aa: CASRLQGGGTEAFF
clone_size: once
v_call: TRBV5-1
j_call: TRBJ1-1
cdr3_length: 14
d_call: -